The clone carrying this T cell receptor (beta chain) was seen only once. What it recognizes is unknown. These data belong to a study of early stage breast cancer tumors. This CDR3 contains 14 residues. Per the germline V gene, CDR1 is SGHTA and CDR2 is FQGTGA. V shed 5 bases and J shed 2 bases, with 12 bases lying between them. The method was immunoSEQ multiplex PCR; TCRdb's version includes in-frame clones alone and lacks a portion of them. The table shows approximately 50,000 clones, with 70% to 80% occurring only once. Whole-study findings and limits: Most shared enriched TCRB sequences were commonly generated ones.

Sequenced input: blood. J is TRBJ1-2 and V is TRBV7-3; no firm D call. The sequence was obtained from a person aged 30-39 years with breast cancer. The CDR3 is CASSPGRANYGYTF. The CDR3 nucleotides read TGTGCCAGCAGCCCCGGACGGGCAAACTATGGCTACACCTTC.